This T cell receptor beta chain appears in the sequencing data of a study of T cell changes during pregnancy in multiple sclerosis. Losses at the gene ends were 4 bases for V and 6 bases for J; bases not matched to a gene: 7. Germline lookup yields CDR1 SGHRS and CDR2 YFSETQ. CDR3 size: 15 residues. Clones were read by immunoSEQ multiplex PCR, and TCRdb kept only the in-frame ones, dropping some. The sample records some 40,000 clones, less than 90% being singletons. The chain combines TRBV5-1 with TRBJ1-4, with 9 bases fitting TRBD1. The specimen was CD4+ T cells from peripheral blood mononuclear cells, collected in the first trimester of pregnancy. This TCR came from a female donor with multiple sclerosis, enrolled in a pregnancy study. The CDR3 protein is CASSPAGTGYEKLFF. The DNA of the CDR3 is TGCGCCAGCAGCCCGGCCGGGACAGGGTATGAAAAACTGTTTTTT.